A selection of T cell receptor beta chains follows, all from one sample in a study of early T cells in non-severe SARS-CoV-2 infection. One entry per CDR3 protein results from TCRdb running MiXCR on the 5' RACE reads. The data hold 50,000 to 65,000 distinct CDR3 sequences, with more than 15% observed a single time. The sample was whole blood, taken at baseline. These TCRs come from an adult who was a healthcare worker with PCR-confirmed SARS-CoV-2 infection or an uninfected control (not recorded which). Each CDR3 is given with its conserved first and last residue. Fields, in order: V gene, clone size, D gene, J gene, CDR3 protein, CDR3 DNA. D genes are given only for firm matches. A row's size may be missing; if present it is once, few, many or a size class.

V: TRBV12-3/TRBV12-4; size: NA; D: NA; J: TRBJ2-7; CDR3: CASSFRAPPYEQYF; DNA: TGTGCCAGCAGTTTCAGGGCTCCCCCTTACGAGCAGTACTTC
V: TRBV11-3; size: NA; D: TRBD2; J: TRBJ2-1; CDR3: CASSHRGAGPYNEQFF; DNA: TGTGCCAGCAGCCACCGGGGAGCGGGACCCTACAATGAGCAGTTCTTC
V: TRBV2; size: NA; D: NA; J: TRBJ2-3; CDR3: CASMVGATQYF; DNA: TGTGCCAGCATGGTGGGGGCCACGCAGTATTTT
V: TRBV7-2; size: NA; D: TRBD2; J: TRBJ2-7; CDR3: CASKTSGGAREQYF; DNA: TGTGCCAGCAAAACTAGCGGGGGGGCGCGGGAGCAGTACTTC
V: TRBV27; size: NA; D: NA; J: TRBJ2-2; CDR3: CASSPSTGELFF; DNA: TGTGCCAGCAGTCCATCCACCGGGGAGCTGTTTTTT
V: TRBV20-1; size: NA; D: NA; J: TRBJ2-3; CDR3: CSVSSGTDTQYF; DNA: TGCAGTGTATCAAGCGGCACAGATACGCAGTATTTT
V: TRBV14; size: NA; D: NA; J: TRBJ1-4; CDR3: CASRPIQGTNEKLFF; DNA: TGTGCCAGCAGACCCATACAGGGAACTAATGAAAAACTGTTTTTT
V: TRBV29-1; size: NA; D: NA; J: TRBJ2-5; CDR3: CSVALAEETQYF; DNA: TGCAGCGTTGCACTAGCAGAAGAGACCCAGTACTTC
V: TRBV10-2; size: many; D: TRBD1; J: TRBJ1-1; CDR3: CASSGFPGQGNTEAFF; DNA: TGCGCCAGCAGCGGTTTCCCGGGACAGGGGAACACTGAAGCTTTCTTT
V: TRBV7-6; size: many; D: NA; J: TRBJ1-1; CDR3: CASSLDRETEAFF; DNA: TGTGCCAGCAGCTTAGACCGGGAAACTGAAGCTTTCTTT
V: TRBV20-1; size: many; D: NA; J: TRBJ1-5; CDR3: CSARDPFRDQPQHF; DNA: TGCAGTGCTAGAGACCCCTTTCGGGATCAGCCCCAGCATTTT
V: TRBV19; size: few; D: NA; J: TRBJ1-2; CDR3: CASSMVKAGDTWGYTF; DNA: TGTGCCAGTAGTATGGTGAAGGCAGGGGATACATGGGGCTACACCTTC
V: TRBV20-1; size: NA; D: NA; J: TRBJ2-4; CDR3: CSARDAAVENIQYF; DNA: TGCAGTGCTAGAGATGCGGCAGTCGAAAACATTCAGTACTTC
V: TRBV20-1; size: NA; D: TRBD1; J: TRBJ2-1; CDR3: CSASSGTVYNEQFF; DNA: TGCAGTGCTAGCTCCGGGACAGTTTACAATGAGCAGTTCTTC
V: TRBV9; size: NA; D: NA; J: TRBJ1-6; CDR3: CASSAGEGPLHF; DNA: TGTGCCAGCAGCGCGGGGGAAGGACCCCTCCACTTT
V: TRBV6-2/TRBV6-3; size: few; D: TRBD1; J: TRBJ2-5; CDR3: CASSRDRVVETQYF; DNA: TGTGCCAGCAGTCGGGACAGGGTTGTTGAGACCCAGTACTTC
V: TRBV29-1; size: many; D: NA; J: TRBJ2-2; CDR3: CSVDGGADTGELFF; DNA: TGCAGCGTTGATGGGGGCGCGGACACCGGGGAGCTGTTTTTT
V: TRBV11-2; size: many; D: TRBD2; J: TRBJ2-1; CDR3: CASSLGAGDEQFF; DNA: TGTGCCAGCAGCTTAGGGGCGGGAGATGAGCAGTTCTTC
V: TRBV29-1; size: few; D: TRBD2; J: TRBJ2-7; CDR3: CSALTSGSSEQYF; DNA: TGCAGCGCCCTGACTAGCGGGAGCAGTGAGCAGTACTTC
V: TRBV2; size: many; D: TRBD2; J: TRBJ2-1; CDR3: CASSGTSGSGHEQFF; DNA: TGTGCCAGCAGTGGGACTAGCGGGAGTGGGCATGAGCAGTTCTTC
V: TRBV7-2; size: few; D: TRBD1; J: TRBJ2-3; CDR3: CASSPQGQQNTDTQYF; DNA: TGTGCCAGCAGCCCGCAGGGACAGCAGAACACAGATACGCAGTATTTT
V: TRBV3-1; size: NA; D: NA; J: TRBJ2-3; CDR3: CASSQDANLPDTQYF; DNA: TGTGCCAGCAGCCAAGACGCGAACTTGCCAGATACGCAGTATTTT
V: TRBV5-1; size: NA; D: TRBD1; J: TRBJ1-1; CDR3: CASGPGGTEAFF; DNA: TGCGCCAGCGGGCCAGGGGGCACTGAAGCTTTCTTT
V: TRBV28; size: NA; D: NA; J: TRBJ1-6; CDR3: CASSLAGLGSPLHF; DNA: TGTGCCAGCAGTTTGGCAGGGTTGGGTTCACCCCTCCACTTT
V: TRBV2; size: few; D: NA; J: TRBJ1-2; CDR3: CASSASEGQRTYYGYTF; DNA: TGTGCCAGCAGTGCTTCGGAAGGACAGAGAACGTACTATGGCTACACCTTC
V: TRBV12-3/TRBV12-4; size: NA; D: TRBD2; J: TRBJ2-3; CDR3: CASSFRSGAPDTQYF; DNA: TGTGCCAGCAGTTTTCGCAGCGGGGCCCCAGATACGCAGTATTTT
V: TRBV7-9; size: many; D: NA; J: TRBJ2-2; CDR3: CASSEGNSGELFF; DNA: TGTGCCAGCAGCGAGGGTAATTCCGGGGAGCTGTTTTTT
V: TRBV7-6; size: many; D: TRBD2; J: TRBJ2-5; CDR3: CASRSPGLAETQYF; DNA: TGTGCCAGCAGGTCTCCCGGACTAGCGGAGACCCAGTACTTC
V: TRBV20-1; size: few; D: TRBD1; J: TRBJ1-5; CDR3: CSQTGGPSNQPQHF; DNA: TGCAGTCAGACAGGGGGTCCTAGCAATCAGCCCCAGCATTTT